This paragraph covers one T cell receptor (beta chain) sequence. The data are from a study of T cells expressing NK-cell markers. TCRdb reworked the 5' RACE reads into one entry per CDR3 protein, no DNA. The data show 150,000 to 180,000 distinct CDR3 sequences, and the top ten clones hold 30% to 45%. The length of the CDR3 is 14 residues. Germline V gene lookup returns CDR1 PRHDT and CDR2 FYEKMQ (reference sequence). The receptor's source is a woman aged 50 to 60 in good health. The sequencing sample was made of blood T cells: a sorted CD56 or NKG2C T cell subset, CD4+ or CD8+ T cells, or bulk PBMC T cells (not recorded which). The chain links TRBV13 to TRBJ2-2; TCRdb indicates TRBD2, and absent DNA this call remains unverified. CDR3 sequence reads: CASSSGEDIGELFF.